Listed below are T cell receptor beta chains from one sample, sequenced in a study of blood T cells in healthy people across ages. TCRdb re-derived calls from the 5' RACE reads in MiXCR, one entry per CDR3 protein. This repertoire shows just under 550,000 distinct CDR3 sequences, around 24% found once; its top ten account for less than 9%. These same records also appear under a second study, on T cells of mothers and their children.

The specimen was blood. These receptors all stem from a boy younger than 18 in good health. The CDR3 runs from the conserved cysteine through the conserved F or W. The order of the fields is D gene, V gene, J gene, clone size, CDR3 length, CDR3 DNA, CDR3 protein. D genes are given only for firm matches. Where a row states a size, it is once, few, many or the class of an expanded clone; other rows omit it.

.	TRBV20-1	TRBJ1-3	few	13	TGCAGTGCTAGAGATCCGCCCGGAAACACCATATATTTT	CSARDPPGNTIYF
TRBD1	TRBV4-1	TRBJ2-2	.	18	TGCGCCAGCAGCCCCCGACCTGGACAGGGGGCGAACACCGGGGATCTGTTTTTT	CASSPRPGQGANTGDLFF
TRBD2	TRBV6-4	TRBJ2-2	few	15	TGTGCCAGCAGTGATTCGAGCGGGGGCACCGGGGAGCTGTTTTTT	CASSDSSGGTGELFF
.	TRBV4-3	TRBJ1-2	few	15	TGCGCCAGCAGCCAAGAGGAATCCAGGGCAAGGGGCTACACCTTC	CASSQEESRARGYTF
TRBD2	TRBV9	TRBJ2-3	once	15	TGTGCCAGCAGCCCCGGGACTAGCGTAGCAGATACGCAGTATTTT	CASSPGTSVADTQYF
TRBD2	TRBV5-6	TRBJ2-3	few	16	TGTGCCAGCAGCCTCAAGGGACTAGCGGCTTCAGATACGCAGTATTTT	CASSLKGLAASDTQYF
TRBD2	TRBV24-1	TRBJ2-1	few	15	TGTGCCACCAGTGACCAGGGACTAGACTCCAATGAGCAGTTCTTC	CATSDQGLDSNEQFF
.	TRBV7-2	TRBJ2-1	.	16	TGTGCCAGCAGCTTAGAACAGGCGGCCTCCCACAATGAGCAGTTCTTC	CASSLEQAASHNEQFF
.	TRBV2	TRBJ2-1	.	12	TGTGCCAGCAGTGAAGATGCCAATGAGCAGTTCTTC	CASSEDANEQFF
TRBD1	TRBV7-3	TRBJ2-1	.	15	TGTGCCAGCAGCTCAGGGACAGGAGCCTACAATGAGCAGTTCTTC	CASSSGTGAYNEQFF
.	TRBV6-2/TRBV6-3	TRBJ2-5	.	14	TGTGCCAGCACCCTACTAGGATCCCAAGAGACCCAGTACTTC	CASTLLGSQETQYF
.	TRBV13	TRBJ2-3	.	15	TGTGCCAGCAGCCTCGGACTACGACTCACAGATACGCAGTATTTT	CASSLGLRLTDTQYF
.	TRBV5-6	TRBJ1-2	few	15	TGTGCCAGCAGCCTTAATCCCGGTCTGGTGGATGGCTACACCTTC	CASSLNPGLVDGYTF
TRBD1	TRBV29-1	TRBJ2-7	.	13	TGCAGCGTTCCCGGGACAGGCTCCTACGAGCAGTACTTC	CSVPGTGSYEQYF
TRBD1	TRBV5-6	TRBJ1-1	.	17	TGTGCCAGCAGCCCCGGGACAGGGGGCCTTGGTAACACTGAAGCTTTCTTT	CASSPGTGGLGNTEAFF
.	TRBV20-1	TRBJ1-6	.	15	TGCAGTGCTAGGGACGGGAGCTCCTATAATTCACCCCTCCACTTT	CSARDGSSYNSPLHF
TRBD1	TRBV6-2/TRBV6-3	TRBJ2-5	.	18	TGTGCCAGCAGTTACCGTCATGAGACAGGGGACTCCCAAGAGACCCAGTACTTC	CASSYRHETGDSQETQYF
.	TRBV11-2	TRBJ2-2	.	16	TGTGCCAGCAGCTCAAGACAGAGACGAAACACCGGGGAGCTGTTTTTT	CASSSRQRRNTGELFF
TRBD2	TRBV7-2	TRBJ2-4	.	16	TGTGCCAGCAGCTTCCGCGGGGGGGGTACCAAAAACATTCAGTACTTC	CASSFRGGGTKNIQYF
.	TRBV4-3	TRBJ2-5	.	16	TGCGCCAGCAGCCAAGGGGTCTCCGAAGGTCAAGAGACCCAGTACTTC	CASSQGVSEGQETQYF
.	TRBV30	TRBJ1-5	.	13	TGTGCCTGGAGTGTATCGGGTTTGCAGCCCCAGCATTTT	CAWSVSGLQPQHF
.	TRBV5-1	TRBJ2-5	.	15	TGCGCCAGCAGCTTAAGACGACCCACCCAAGAGACCCAGTACTTC	CASSLRRPTQETQYF
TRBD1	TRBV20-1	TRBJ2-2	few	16	TGCAGTGCTAGAGATCCGAGACAGGGGGCTATCGGGGAGCTGTTTTTT	CSARDPRQGAIGELFF
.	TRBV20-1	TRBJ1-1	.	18	TGCAGTGCTAGAGTGACGTGGTGGGAGGTACGGGGGAACACTGAAGCTTTCTTT	CSARVTWWEVRGNTEAFF
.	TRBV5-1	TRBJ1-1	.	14	TGCGCCAGCAGCTTGGAGGGGGAGGGCACTGAAGCTTTCTTT	CASSLEGEGTEAFF
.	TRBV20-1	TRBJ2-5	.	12	TGCAGTGCTACCGGGGGGCGGCAGACCCAGTACTTC	CSATGGRQTQYF
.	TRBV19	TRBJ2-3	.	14	TGTGCCAGTAGTGACCAGGGTGGTACAGATACGCAGTATTTT	CASSDQGGTDTQYF
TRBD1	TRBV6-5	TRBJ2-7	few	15	TGTGCCAGCAGTCGACGACAGGGTGTCGGACACGAGCAGTACTTC	CASSRRQGVGHEQYF
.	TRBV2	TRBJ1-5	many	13	TGTGCCAGCACGACAGAGGGCAATCAGCCCCAGCATTTT	CASTTEGNQPQHF
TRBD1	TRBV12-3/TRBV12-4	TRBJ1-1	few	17	TGTGCCAGCAGGGACGCCCGGCTGCAGGGGGCTTACACTGAAGCTTTCTTT	CASRDARLQGAYTEAFF
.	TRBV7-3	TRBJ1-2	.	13	TGTGCCAGCAGCGCCTACCACAGGGCTGGCTACACCTTC	CASSAYHRAGYTF
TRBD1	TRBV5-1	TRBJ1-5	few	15	TGCGCCAGCAGCCTCTGGGGACAGGGGAATCAGCCCCAGCATTTT	CASSLWGQGNQPQHF
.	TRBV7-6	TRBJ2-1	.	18	TGTGCCAGCAGCTTATTTGGGACGGTTGGTGGGTCATACAATGAGCAGTTCTTC	CASSLFGTVGGSYNEQFF
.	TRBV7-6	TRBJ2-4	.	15	TGTGCCAGCACGCTCCTCACAGGAGAAAAAAACATTCAGTACTTC	CASTLLTGEKNIQYF
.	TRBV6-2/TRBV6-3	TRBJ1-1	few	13	TGTGCCAGCAGCGCCAGGGAGAACACTGAAGCTTTCTTT	CASSARENTEAFF
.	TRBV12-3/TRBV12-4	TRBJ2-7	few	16	TGTGCCAGCAGGGAGGATTTTACAGAGTTTTCCTACGAGCAGTACTTC	CASREDFTEFSYEQYF
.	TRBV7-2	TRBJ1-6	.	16	TGTGCCAGCAGCTTCCAGGGATCTGGCTATAATTCACCCCTCCACTTT	CASSFQGSGYNSPLHF
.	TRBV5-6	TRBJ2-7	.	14	TGTGCCAGCAGCTTAGGCCCGGGGAGCAGCGAGCAGTACTTC	CASSLGPGSSEQYF
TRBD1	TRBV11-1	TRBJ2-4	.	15	TGTGCCAGCAGGCCAACAGGGGTAGCCAAAAACATTCAGTACTTC	CASRPTGVAKNIQYF
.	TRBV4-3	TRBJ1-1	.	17	TGCGCCAGCAGCCAAGACTATTTCCGGACAGCCTACACTGAAGCTTTCTTT	CASSQDYFRTAYTEAFF